The 8 T cell receptor beta chains listed next were all sequenced from one sample in a study of T cell repertoires in ileal Crohn's disease. TCRdb's table, derived via immunoSEQ multiplex PCR, lists solely in-frame clones and lacks some. Of tens of thousands of clones listed, 81% are singletons. The sample taken for sequencing was ileal tissue. Source of these receptors: an adult with Crohn's disease.

The rearrangement joins TRBV30 to TRBJ1-5, with D unclear. V shed 7 bases and J shed 0 bases, with 10 bases lying between them. The CDR3 length is 13 residues. In germline, CDR1 is GTSNPN, CDR2 SVGIG (reference sequence). The CDR3: CAFGPSSNQPQHF. The CDR3 region has the DNA TGTGCCTTTGGCCCAAGTAGCAATCAGCCCCAGCATTTT.

The V call is TRBV4-1, the J call TRBJ2-7; 7 bases align to TRBD1. Germline CDR1 reads MGHRA; CDR2 reads YSYEKL. Unmatched junction bases numbered 7, after V lost 0 bases and J lost 8 bases. The CDR3 loop spans 14 amino acids. CDR3: CASSQDPRQGKQYF. Here the CDR3 DNA reads TGCGCCAGCAGCCAAGATCCGCGACAGGGCAAGCAGTACTTC.

The J gene is TRBJ2-7, the V gene TRBV10-3; D is possibly TRBD1 (5 bases). Trimming took 6 bases from V and 6 from J, leaving 15 bases between them. In germline, CDR1 is ENHRY, CDR2 SYGVKD. This CDR3 comprises 13 residues. The CDR3 coding sequence is TGTGCCATCAGCATAAAAGGGGTCCGCGAGCAGTACTTC. Translated, it gives CAISIKGVREQYF.

The chain carries TRBV10-3 and TRBJ1-5, with D tentatively TRBD1 (5 bases). The V gene lost 10 bases and the J gene lost 7 bases, with 17 bases spanning the gap. Germline lookup yields CDR1 ENHRY and CDR2 SYGVKD. This CDR3 contains 13 residues. CDR3 bases: TGTGCCACCCGGGGCGGGGAGGAGCAGCCCCAGCATTTT. It encodes CATRGGEEQPQHF.

The gene calls are TRBV27 and TRBJ2-5, with a weak D call TRBD2 (5 bases). Germline V gene sequence: CDR1 MNHEY, CDR2 SMNVEV (reference sequence). V was cut by 3 bases and J by 0 bases, with 5 bases left in between. The CDR3 extends over 13 amino acids. CDR3 sequence (DNA): TGTGCCAGCAGTTTCGGGGACCAAGAGACCCAGTACTTC. Protein sequence: CASSFGDQETQYF.

The genes are TRBV5-1 and TRBJ2-5, with 9 bases lining up with TRBD2. The CDR3 has 14 amino acids. V was pared by 0 bases and J by 5 bases, with 2 bases of the junction left unmatched. The germline V gene has CDR1 SGHRS and CDR2 YFSETQ. As DNA, the CDR3 is TGCGCCAGCAGCTTGGTTAGCGGGGGCGAGACCCAGTACTTC. This translates into CASSLVSGGETQYF. Full variable domain (outside the CDR3, taken from reference TRBV5-1 and TRBJ2-5): KAGVTQTPRYLIKTRGQQVTLSCSPISGHRSVSWYQQTPGQGLQFLFEYFSETQRNKGNFPGRFSGRQFSNSRSEMNVSTLELGDSALYLCASSLVSGGETQYFGPGTRLLVL.

For this clone: This specimen includes other DNA sequences encoding the same CDR3. The V gene is TRBV6-1, the J gene TRBJ1-2, with 7 bases matching TRBD1. Trimming at V came to 3 bases and at J to 6 bases, leaving 7 bases not matched to a gene. Germline values: CDR1 MNHNS, CDR2 SASEGT. The CDR3 sequence is 14 residues long. CDR3 coding DNA: TGTGCCAGCAGTGAGTGGTTGGACAGGCATGGCTACACCTTC. Protein product: CASSEWLDRHGYTF.

V gene TRBV27 combines with J gene TRBJ2-5; 9 nucleotides agree with TRBD1. The J call may be faulty, since TRBJ2-7 better matches the DNA end. The CDR3 runs to 19 residues. CDR1 and CDR2 from the germline V gene are MNHEY and SMNVEV (reference sequence). CDR3 residues: CASSLLGGEGTGIPYEQYF. CDR3 bases: TGTGCCAGCAGTTTATTAGGTGGTGAGGGGACAGGGATCCCCTACGAGCAGTACTTC.